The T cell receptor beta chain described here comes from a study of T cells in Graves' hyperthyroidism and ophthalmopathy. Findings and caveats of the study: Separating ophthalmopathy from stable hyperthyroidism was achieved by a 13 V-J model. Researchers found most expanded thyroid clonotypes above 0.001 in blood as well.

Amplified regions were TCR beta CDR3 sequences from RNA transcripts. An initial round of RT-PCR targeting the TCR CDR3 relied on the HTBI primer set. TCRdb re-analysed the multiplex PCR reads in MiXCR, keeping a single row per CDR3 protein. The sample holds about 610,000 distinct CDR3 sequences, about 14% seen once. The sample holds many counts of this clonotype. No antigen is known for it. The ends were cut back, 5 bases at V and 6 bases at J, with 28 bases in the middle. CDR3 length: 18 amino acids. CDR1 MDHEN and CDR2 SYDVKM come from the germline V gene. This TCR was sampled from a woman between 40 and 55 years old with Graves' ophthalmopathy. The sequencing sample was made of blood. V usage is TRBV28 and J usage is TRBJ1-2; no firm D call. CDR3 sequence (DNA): TGTGCCAGCAGTATTATTCACGTCATAGGCGGCCAACTAGATGGCTACACCTTC. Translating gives CASSIIHVIGGQLDGYTF.